This T cell receptor (beta chain) was recovered during a study of cytomegalovirus exposure and HLA in healthy donors. V shed 6 bases and J shed 2 bases, with 9 bases lying between them. The CDR3 has 13 amino acids. CDR1 and CDR2 (germline): MNHEY, SVGAGI. Both 60 Vbeta primers and 13 Jbeta primers went into the PCR. Sequenced by immunoSEQ multiplex PCR; TCRdb stores in-frame clones only, minus some. The sample gives approximately 210,000 clones, around 82% of which show up once; 1.5% to 2% is in the top ten. General observations from the study: The analysis excluded some indistinguishable V segments, including TRBV6-2 and TRBV6-3.

In this sample, this clone turned up a few times. Its antigen is undetermined. The chain joins TRBV6-5 to TRBJ2-3; no firm D call. Sequencing was carried out using PBMCs. This clonotype was obtained from a man aged 18 to 29 in good health and CMV-seronegative. The CDR3 DNA reads TGTGCCAGCAGCTCCGCGGACACAGATACGCAGTATTTT. Amino acid sequence: CASSSADTDTQYF.